These 30 T cell receptor beta chains came from one sample sequenced in a study of T cells in Graves' hyperthyroidism and ophthalmopathy (dated by TCRdb to about 2019). The library was generated by multiplex PCR. TCRdb names Illumina HiSeq 2000 as the instrument used. The TCR beta CDR3 regions were amplified from RNA transcripts. The first round of RT-PCR for the TCR CDR3 was performed with the HTBI primer set and the Qiagen OneStep RT-PCR kit. Clones were called with MiXCR by TCRdb after fastp trimmed the public reads at Q25, and only in-frame beta chains were retained. For every CDR3 protein sequence, its rows merge into one entry that carries the most common genes and DNA. This sample comprises around 600,000 distinct CDR3 sequences, approximately 14% of them detected only once. Approximately 12% of the sample is taken by the ten largest. The sample was blood. The source is a woman in her fifties or sixties with Graves' ophthalmopathy.

This clonotype has just a few counts. The V and J genes are TRBV28 and TRBJ1-5, with TRBD1 matching 8 bases. Trimming took 3 bases from V and 6 from J; bases not matched to a gene: 13. This CDR3 is built from 17 residues. From germline, CDR1 is MDHEN and CDR2 SYDVKM. The chain's CDR3 is CASSLGQELTEGQPQHF. CDR3 coding DNA: TGTGCCAGCAGTTTGGGACAGGAATTGACGGAAGGTCAGCCCCAGCATTTT.

There are many counts of this clonotype. The chain links TRBV30 to TRBJ2-1; D unresolved. The germline V gene has CDR1 GTSNPN and CDR2 SVGIG (reference sequence). The CDR3 loop spans 14 amino acids. Between the trimmed V and J ends, which lost 2 bases and 4 bases, there was a span of 12 bases. Here the CDR3 DNA reads TGTGCCTGGAGTAGTAGAGCAGCATACAATGAGCAGTTCTTC. This sequence encodes CAWSSRAAYNEQFF.

There are many counts of this clonotype. V is TRBV7-2 and J is TRBJ1-6; no definite D call. The germline V and J ends were trimmed by 0 bases and 9 bases, with 21 bases remaining between them. This CDR3 comprises 18 residues. CDR1 is SGHTA, CDR2 FQGNSA, per germline. CDR3 nucleotides: TGTGCCAGCAGCTTAGCTTCTCCTCGCACTGGCCGTTCTTCACCCCTCCACTTT. Its protein product is CASSLASPRTGRSSPLHF.

This sequence joins TRBV27 and TRBJ1-1, with D tentatively TRBD1 (6 bases). CDR1 is MNHEY and CDR2 is SMNVEV in the germline V gene (reference sequence). The CDR3 is 16 amino acids. The V gene lost 5 bases and the J gene lost 2 bases, with 18 bases spanning the gap. CDR3 region: CASSPSRGRGNTEAFF. CDR3 DNA sequence: TGTGCCAGCAGTCCGTCCCGTGGCAGGGGAAACACTGAAGCTTTCTTT.

This clonotype showed up just a few times. The genes are TRBV6-6 and TRBJ1-6; TRBD1 matches at 8 bases. From germline, CDR1 is MNHNY and CDR2 SVGAGI (reference sequence). This CDR3 region has 17 residues. The V segment lost 2 bases and the J segment 8 bases; nucleotides outside the gene matches: 11. The CDR3 spells CASSYGAGTGDDSPLHF. CDR3 nucleotide sequence: TGTGCCAGCAGTTACGGAGCCGGGACAGGAGATGATTCACCCCTCCACTTT.

The sample holds many counts of this clonotype. This sequence joins TRBV18 and TRBJ1-4; D call uncertain. The length of the CDR3 is 12 residues. Germline loops: CDR1 KGHSH, CDR2 LQKENI. V was clipped by 5 bases and J by 4 bases, with 5 bases between them. CDR3 in amino acids: CASSSDNEKLFF. For the CDR3, the DNA is TGTGCCAGCTCATCGGATAATGAAAAACTGTTTTTT.

This clonotype was seen ten or more times. The chain has TRBV28 and TRBJ2-1, with D possibly TRBD2 on 5 matching bases. The V end was cut by 5 bases, the J end by 2 bases, with 13 bases between. The CDR3 length is 15 residues. The germline CDR1 and CDR2 sequences are MDHEN and SYDVKM. The CDR3 DNA is TGTGCCAGCAGTCTCGCCGGGATTCCCTACAATGAGCAGTTCTTC. Translating gives CASSLAGIPYNEQFF.

This clonotype has just a few counts. The J gene is TRBJ1-4, the V gene TRBV29-1; D unclear. This CDR3 contains 14 residues. Germline CDR1 reads SQVTM; CDR2 reads ANQGSEA. Trimming cost V 6 bases and J 3 bases, with 14 bases left between them. CDR3 coding DNA: TGCAGCGTCCAAGACACAGAATCTAATGAAAAACTGTTTTTT. It is translated as CSVQDTESNEKLFF. The full variable domain, with the rest looked up from reference TRBV29-1 and TRBJ1-4, is SAVISQKPSRDICQRGTSLTIQCQVDSQVTMMFWYRQQPGQSLTLIATANQGSEATYESGFVIDKFPISRPNLTFSTLTVSNMSPEDSSIYLCSVQDTESNEKLFFGSGTQLSVL.

The chain joins TRBV24-1 to TRBJ2-7; 10 bases map to TRBD2. The CDR3 has 15 amino acids. Trimming at V came to 3 bases and at J to 5 bases, leaving 6 bases not matched to a gene. Germline lookup yields CDR1 KGHDR and CDR2 SFDVKD. CDR3 sequence: CATSDPAGGKNEQYF. CDR3 in DNA: TGTGCCACCAGTGATCCAGCGGGAGGGAAAAACGAGCAGTACTTC.

The V call is TRBV5-8, the J call TRBJ2-3; 12 bases agree with TRBD2. The CDR3 consists of 15 residues. Germline V CDR1 and CDR2: SGHTS, YDEGEE. V shed 4 bases and J 6 bases; nucleotides not matched to a gene: 6. CDR3 in DNA: TGTGCCAGCAGCGCATCTAGCGGGAGGGTGGATACGCAGTATTTT. Protein: CASSASSGRVDTQYF.

V usage is TRBV11-2 and J usage is TRBJ2-1; D tentatively fits TRBD1 or TRBD2 (5 bases each). Trimming stripped 5 bases from V and 8 bases from J, with 16 bases between. CDR1 and CDR2 from the germline V gene are SGHAT and FQNNGV. The CDR3 has 14 amino acids. As DNA, the CDR3 is TGTGCCAGCAGCCTCAAAGCCGGGGACGATGAGCAGTTCTTC. This translates into CASSLKAGDDEQFF.

This clonotype was seen many times. This rearrangement joins TRBV7-3 to TRBJ2-1; TRBD2 aligns across 9 bases. The CDR3 is 15 residues long. V lost 4 bases to trimming and J lost 7 bases; unmatched junction nucleotides: 8. The germline V gene encodes CDR1 SGHTA and CDR2 FQGTGA. CDR3 protein: CASSYGLASYNEQFF. DNA of the CDR3: TGTGCCAGCAGCTACGGACTAGCGAGCTATAATGAGCAGTTCTTC.

This clonotype was seen at least ten times. V gene TRBV20-1 combines with J gene TRBJ2-7; 8 bases align to TRBD2. After removal of 5 bases from V and 1 base from J, the junction contained 4 bases not matched to a gene. CDR1 and CDR2 (germline): DFQATT, SNEGSKA (reference sequence). There are 13 residues in the CDR3. CDR3 region: CSAGGTRSYEQYF. The CDR3 coding sequence is TGCAGTGCTGGTGGGACTAGGTCCTACGAGCAGTACTTC.

Ten or more counts support this clonotype. Germline is not matched at one junction end, which may reflect a read error. This chain joins TRBV7-2 and TRBJ2-1; D not resolved. The CDR3 consists of 17 residues. Germline values: CDR1 SGHTA, CDR2 FQGNSA. The CDR3 DNA reads TGTGCCAACAGCTTAGGGTTCGGACGGAGCTCCTACAATGAGCAGTTCTTC. Its translation: CANSLGFGRSSYNEQFF.

The J gene is TRBJ2-3, the V gene TRBV3-2; the listed D gene, TRBD2, was not tested against the DNA. TRBV3-2 represents a pseudogene. CDR3 length equals 14 residues. DNA of the CDR3: TGTGCCAGCAGGATGGGGGGACTCACAGATACGCAGTATTTT. As protein: CASRMGGLTDTQYF.

This clonotype showed up many times. The CDR3 spells CASSSRGRETQYF. CDR3 coding DNA: TGTGCCAGCAGTTCAAGGGGGCGAGAGACCCAGTACTTC. This chain uses TRBV28 with TRBJ2-5; 7 bases align to TRBD1. The CDR3 consists of 13 residues. The V segment lost 4 bases and the J segment 4 bases; nucleotides outside the gene matches: 3. The germline V gene has CDR1 MDHEN and CDR2 SYDVKM.

V usage is TRBV2 and J usage is TRBJ1-2, with TRBD1 matching 7 bases. The ends lost 3 bases at V and 3 bases at J; junction bases unmatched: 4. This CDR3 spans 14 amino acids. Germline V gene data show CDR1 as SNHLY and CDR2 as FYNNEI. The CDR3 loop reads CASSERQGDYGYTF. The CDR3 DNA follows: TGTGCCAGCAGTGAGAGACAGGGAGACTATGGCTACACCTTC.

This clonotype came up many times. This rearrangement joins TRBV6-1 to TRBJ1-1; TRBD1 agrees at 7 bases. This CDR3 has 16 amino acids. V trimming: 5 bases; J trimming: 2 bases; junction bases outside the gene matches: 11. In germline, CDR1 is MNHNS, CDR2 SASEGT. The CDR3 DNA reads TGTGCCAGCAGTCAACGACAGGGCGGGGGAAACACTGAAGCTTTCTTT. Amino acid sequence: CASSQRQGGGNTEAFF.

This clonotype was observed at least ten times. The rearrangement uses TRBV20-1 and TRBJ1-6; the D is unclear. CDR1 is DFQATT, CDR2 SNEGSKA, per germline (reference sequence). The CDR3 consists of 15 residues. V was clipped by 3 bases and J by 0 bases, with 9 bases between them. The CDR3 nucleotides read TGCAGTGCTAGGGACGAGAGCTCCTATAATTCACCCCTCCACTTT. Residues: CSARDESSYNSPLHF.

The rearrangement joins TRBV2 to TRBJ2-5; TRBD2 matches at 11 bases. V was clipped by 6 bases and J by 1 base; unmatched bases: 7. In germline, CDR1 is SNHLY, CDR2 FYNNEI. This CDR3 comprises 16 residues. In DNA, the CDR3 is TGTGCCAGCAGGGAGACTAGCGGGGCCTTCCAAGAGACCCAGTACTTC. Translation: CASRETSGAFQETQYF.

This clonotype was counted many times. This rearrangement joins TRBV7-9 to TRBJ2-2; TRBD2 matches 7 bases. Germline trimming cut 5 bases from V and 2 bases from J; bases unmatched to any gene: 11. CDR1 is SEHNR and CDR2 is FQNEAQ in the germline V gene (reference sequence). The CDR3 is 17 amino acids. CDR3 sequence: CASSPIGASGNTGELFF. For the CDR3, the DNA is TGTGCCAGCAGCCCTATAGGGGCTAGCGGAAACACCGGGGAGCTGTTTTTT. The variable domain in full, with the rest retrieved from reference TRBV7-9 and TRBJ2-2, is DTGVSQNPRHKITKRGQNVTFRCDPISEHNRLYWYRQTLGQGPEFLTYFQNEAQLEKSRLLSDRFSAERPKGSFSTLEIQRTEQGDSAMYLCASSPIGASGNTGELFFGEGSRLTVL.

The chain uses TRBV5-1 and TRBJ2-2, with D possibly TRBD2 on 6 matching bases. The CDR3 consists of 16 residues. Germline V lookup: CDR1 SGHRS, CDR2 YFSETQ. Trimming removed 0 bases at V and 4 bases at J, with 13 bases between. The chain's CDR3 is CASSLVSGEVTGELFF. The CDR3 bases are TGCGCCAGCAGCTTGGTTAGCGGAGAGGTCACCGGGGAGCTGTTTTTT.

Comment on this clonotype: A much bigger clone sits one base away, suggesting this may be a read error. V and J are TRBV2 and TRBJ2-7; 11 bases are a match to TRBD1. The CDR3 contains 13 residues. With 6 bases clipped from V and 5 bases from J, the junction kept 3 bases outside the gene matches. Germline V gives CDR1 SNHLY, CDR2 FYNNEI. This CDR3 is CASRGDRGNEQYF. DNA of the CDR3: TGTGCCAGCAGGGGGGACAGGGGGAACGAGCAGTACTTC.

This clonotype was observed many times. The J gene is TRBJ1-4, the V gene TRBV7-2; 7 bases agree with TRBD1. Germline assignment: CDR1 SGHTA and CDR2 FQGNSA. Trimming cost V 4 bases and J 0 bases; bases outside gene matches: 5. The CDR3 sequence is 16 residues long. CDR3: CASSSGQDATNEKLFF. The CDR3 region has the DNA TGTGCCAGCAGCTCCGGACAGGATGCAACTAATGAAAAACTGTTTTTT.

This clonotype was counted ten times or more. The rearrangement uses TRBV2 and TRBJ2-7; 7 nucleotides match TRBD1. The CDR3 has 15 residues. Germline V gene lookup returns CDR1 SNHLY and CDR2 FYNNEI. J was trimmed by 0 bases and V by 7 bases; bases with no gene match: 9. CDR3 loop: CASKLRGPTSYEQYF. The CDR3 region has the DNA TGTGCCAGCAAGTTGAGGGGGCCAACCTCCTACGAGCAGTACTTC. Variable domain in full (rest from reference TRBV2 and TRBJ2-7): EPEVTQTPSHQVTQMGQEVILRCVPISNHLYFYWYRQILGQKVEFLVSFYNNEISEKSEIFDDQFSVERPDGSNFTLKIRSTKLEDSAMYFCASKLRGPTSYEQYFGPGTRLTVT.

The chain combines TRBV7-6 with TRBJ2-1, with TRBD1 matching over 9 bases. V lost 0 bases and J lost 8; bases outside the gene matches: 2. Germline CDR1 SGHVS, CDR2 FNYEAQ. The CDR3 spans 14 residues. The CDR3 DNA reads TGTGCCAGCAGCTTAGCCTGGACAGGGGATGAGCAGTTCTTC. Residues: CASSLAWTGDEQFF.

The chain combines TRBV29-1 with TRBJ1-2; the D gene is possibly TRBD1 (5 bases). CDR3 size: 12 residues. CDR1 SQVTM and CDR2 ANQGSEA come from the germline V gene. Trimming shortened V by 7 bases and J by 3 bases, and 12 bases separated the two germline ends. The CDR3 region is CSGSTEYYGYTF. For the CDR3, the DNA is TGCAGCGGTTCGACAGAATACTATGGCTACACCTTC.

This chain joins TRBV20-1 and TRBJ2-6; the D is unclear. This CDR3 region has 14 residues. From germline, CDR1 is DFQATT and CDR2 SNEGSKA (reference sequence). V was cut by 3 bases and J by 0 bases, with 6 bases left in between. The CDR3 reads CSARSISGANVLTF. Written as DNA, the CDR3 is TGCAGTGCTAGGTCTATCTCTGGGGCCAACGTCCTGACTTTC.

This clonotype was recorded many times. The chain is built from TRBV12-3 or TRBV12-4 and TRBJ2-2, with D maybe TRBD2 (6 bases). The V and J ends lost 3 bases and 4 bases respectively, with 9 bases between them. The CDR3 runs 14 residues. CDR3 sequence: CASSFSGVTGELFF. The CDR3 nucleotides are TGTGCCAGCAGTTTTTCGGGAGTCACCGGGGAGCTGTTTTTT.

This chain links TRBV29-1 with TRBJ2-1, with 9 bases matching TRBD1. J gave up 8 bases and V 5 bases, and 10 bases lay outside the gene matches. The CDR3 is 14 residues long. From germline, CDR1 is SQVTM and CDR2 ANQGSEA. CDR3 amino acids: CSVFNTGGGDEQFF. The CDR3 coding sequence is TGCAGCGTTTTTAACACAGGGGGCGGGGATGAGCAGTTCTTC.